Described below is a single T cell receptor (beta chain) sequence and its context. Its antigen remains unidentified. Base qualities are missing; no much larger clone stands one base away. This entry comes from a study of cytomegalovirus exposure and HLA in healthy donors (dated by TCRdb to 2015 to 2018). General notes on the study: An earlier analysis of about 530 of the donors reported about 280 Gb of sequence data and 95 million to 130 million unique TCR beta sequences obtained from 180 million or so T cells. An early release covering roughly 640 HLA-typed donors comprised about 300 gigabases of sequencing data and some 79 million unique TCR sequences. The genetic ancestry cluster associated with self-reported Caucasian donors included roughly four fifths of the 350 to 500 genotyped donors. The study aimed to test whether cataloging public T cell receptors could reveal signatures of past pathogen exposure. The study used immunosequencing to profile the T cell repertoires of about 670 subjects and linked those repertoires to cytomegalovirus serostatus. Besides the first cohort of under 700 subjects, a separate validation cohort made up of 120 or so different subjects was used. To predict cytomegalovirus infection status, the study combined high-throughput TCR immunosequencing, statistical association of individual TCRs with disease status, and machine learning. To study patterns of TCR occurrence, a later analysis re-analyzed previously published TCR beta repertoires from around 660 donors and added high-resolution HLA genotyping. The later analysis used no new phenotypic data to find candidate immune exposures, relying instead on TCR beta sequences and their occurrence across donors. An earlier analysis of fewer than 750 of the donors used high-throughput TCR beta sequencing to judge whether each TCR beta V gene segment behaved as functional or pseudogenic. Donor age, sex, ethnicity and CMV serostatus were compiled together with the repertoire data. Genome-wide SNP genotypes for about 55% of the roughly 670 donors were used in a later genetic analysis, which treated that subset as a discovery cohort. All discovery cohort repertoires had been generated using a single sequencing platform. HLA typing included class I and class II loci at four-digit resolution. The number of typed donors differed by locus: roughly 629-630 for A, B, C, DRB1 and DQB1; about 520 for DQA1; over 600 for DPA1; and some 470 for DPB1. Roughly 5 DR-DQ haplotypes were treated as single units for association and clustering because of strong linkage in the cohort. On average, 235,054 unique TCR beta nucleotide sequences were sequenced per donor among about 400 genotyped donors of the cohort, with roughly 18% of those sequences being non-productive. Overall study outcomes, separate from this receptor: In a later analysis, the rate of TCR association differed among HLA loci, with DRB1 alleles having the most associated TCRs and HLA-C alleles having the fewest. The sequencing pipeline was judged likely to have produced a cluster of highly shared sequence variants as a technical artifact. The study listed 150 to 200 TCR beta chains as associated with cytomegalovirus. V-gene and J-gene trimming of TCR beta chains was associated with a missense DCLRE1C variant in a later genetic analysis, and the association was replicated in an independent cohort. Across donors, most TCR sequences were observed very rarely, whereas some public TCRs were present in many individuals. A further reported finding was that TCR beta sequences accurately predicted the HLA-A and HLA-B alleles for most subjects in the first cohort. The only immune exposure information available for the cohort was CMV serostatus. Compared with equally common non-associated chains, HLA-associated TCR beta chains in a later analysis were more clonally expanded and had lower generation probabilities. In a later genetic analysis, fewer N-insertions in productive TCRs were reported among donors in an Asian-associated ancestry cluster than the roughly 700-donor mean. In both the original and validation cohorts, the classifier was reported to diagnose cytomegalovirus status with high specificity and sensitivity. In a later analysis, most CMV-associated TCR beta chains were found to appear HLA-restricted, with HLA associations seemingly driven largely by CMV exposure. The cohort was sequenced for TCR beta chains only, and without alpha or paired-chain data the features that could be detected were limited. In vitro tests confirmed that a few of the cytomegalovirus-associated TCR beta chains recognize cytomegalovirus antigens. Roughly uniform sequencing depth across donors was assumed in presence/absence analyses, although this assumption may not hold. It was suggested by the authors that the approach could potentially be generalized to other disease states and immunological phenotypes. A later analysis reported that several top co-occurrence clusters appeared linked to parvovirus B19, influenza, CMV and Epstein-Barr virus. A later analysis associated 15,000 or so TCR beta sequences with specific HLA alleles at a false discovery rate of 0.05. Correlated functional status among segregating V segments might be attributable to linkage disequilibrium, but an unknown experimental factor could not be ruled out. Approximately 18 rarely observed V segments, including chromosome 9 orphons, were excluded from the earlier analysis of almost 600 of the donors because counts were too low. An earlier analysis of approximately 600 of the donors showed that most TCR beta V segments appeared in productive rearrangements either about 90% or about 30% of the time, which broadly matched IMGT annotations. Assigning TCR associations to individual alleles was difficult when HLA alleles, especially DR and DQ, strongly co-occurred. Some IMGT-functional V segments, including TRBV6-2 and TRBV6-3, could not be distinguished by the 87-base-pair reads and were therefore excluded. Because some donors lacked HLA typing at each locus, the association tests relied only on the typed subset.

In total, approximately 700 healthy bone marrow donors made up the cohort. Cohort members were all nominally healthy when sampled, although unrecorded immune exposures were likely present. The donor tested CMV seronegative, placing the donor among the 352 seronegative members of the cohort. Each donor provided a peripheral blood sample, and peripheral blood mononuclear cells were used for TCR beta sequencing. Genomic DNA extraction from the blood cell samples was performed with the Qiagen DNeasy Blood Extraction Kit. The germline V gene supplies CDR1 SGHRS and CDR2 YFSETQ. V is shortened by 2 bases, J by 0 bases, and the region joining them spans 9 bases. The CDR3 measures 14 amino acids from cysteine to phenylalanine. CDR3 DNA is the only sequence kept; it has 42 bases, read in frame from the first base. Library preparation used the immunoSEQ multiplex PCR assay. For the multiplex PCR, a mixture combining 60 forward primers for TCR Vbeta segments and 13 reverse primers for TCR Jbeta segments was used. The CDR3 region of rearranged TCR beta genes was amplified from genomic DNA with a multiplex PCR assay. The Illumina HiSeq System was used to sequence the amplified TCR beta libraries as 87-base-pair reads. The authors' analysis ran thus. In a later analysis, around 80 million unique TCR beta chains were counted across the 650 to 750 repertoires, and roughly 11 million of these chains were shared by at least two donors. To remove PCR and sequencing errors, raw reads were error-corrected and collapsed into unique sequences using a nearest-neighbor algorithm that merged closely related sequences. CDR3 sequences were aligned to IMGT reference sequences to assign V, D and J gene segments. For a sequence to be retained, a match of at least six nucleotides to both a V gene segment and a J gene segment was required. Rearrangements were classified as productive when the CDR3 lacked stop codons and remained in frame with V and J, and all other rearrangements were classified as non-productive. CDR3 was defined according to IMGT convention as the region running from the second conserved V-encoded cysteine to the conserved J-encoded phenylalanine. The earlier analysis of fewer than 700 of the donors excluded sequences that lacked an unambiguous match to a single V gene segment. An earlier analysis of fewer than 650 of the donors classified V segments as functional when productive rearrangements were above 56.7% and as segregating when the standard deviation between donors was above 5%. A statistical classification framework was developed to diagnose cytomegalovirus status using the catalog of TCR beta chain sequences. A later analysis assigned V and J genes by comparing TCR nucleotide sequences with IMGT/GENE-DB human TR gene sequences. A later analysis assigned CDR3 sequences and most-parsimonious VDJ recombination scenarios with the TCRdist pipeline. In a later analysis, each TCR beta chain was defined by its CDR3 amino acid sequence together with its V-gene family, and reads without a unique V-gene family were excluded. In a later analysis, 450 to 600 highly shared, low-generation-probability nucleotide sequences were removed to address suspected cross-contamination and a sequencing artifact. In a later analysis, a clonal expansion index was calculated for each public chain from normalized within-repertoire ranks of inferred template counts. In a later analysis, generation probabilities were computed using a VDJ recombination model fitted to out-of-frame rearrangements, and the results were checked against IGoR. In a later analysis, hypergeometric tests were used to score TCR-TCR, TCR-HLA and TCR-CMV co-occurrence, with a repertoire-size bias correction applied to TCR pairs. A later analysis estimated false discovery rates by permuting HLA or CMV assignments 20 times. In a later analysis, co-occurring TCRs were grouped with DBSCAN, and TCRdist sequence similarity was added when clustering was performed within HLA-allele-positive subsets. Co-occurrence clustering excluded repertoires with fewer than 30,000 or more than 120,000 public chains, plus five with anomalous nucleotide sharing. TCRdb holds this immuneACCESS table with in-frame rearrangements only. Some clones are missing; in checked studies, unresolved V genes explain under half, and the rest has no known cause. V, J and clone size reflect that table, while D and trimming were determined from the DNA. In all, the sample holds roughly 90,000 clones, and around 84% of those were seen once. Roughly 2% of the sample rests with the top ten.

Recombination linked TRBV5-1 to TRBJ2-7; the D region possibly corresponds to TRBD1 (5 bases align). This TCR was sampled from a man between 18 and 35 years old in good health and CMV-seronegative. Sequences were obtained from PBMCs. The DNA sequence is given as TGCGCCAGCAGCTTATTAAGGGGCTCCTACGAGCAGTACTTC. It specifies CASSLLRGSYEQYF.